The rows below give T cell receptor beta chains drawn from one sample of a study of T cell responses to AZD1222 COVID-19 vaccine. The protocol was immunoSEQ multiplex PCR, while the TCRdb copy is restricted to in-frame clones and leaves out a portion. Of just under 55,000 clones listed, nearly 90% are singletons. The material was peripheral blood, obtained on day 0 of AZD1222 vaccination. All receptors derive from an adult in good health. The conserved cysteine and the conserved F or W are not part of the CDR3 here. The D gene is left open where the match is weak.

J | V | D | CDR3
TRBJ2-7 | TRBV11-1 | . | ASSTFRGGTYEQY
TRBJ2-1 | TRBV27 | . | ASGGYEQF
TRBJ2-2 | TRBV5-4 | TRBD2 | ASSPRLAGVRTGELF
TRBJ1-2 | TRBV6-1 | . | ASSDGRADHLVYGYT
TRBJ1-1 | TRBV6-5 | TRBD1 | ASSFRTGSNTEAF
TRBJ1-2 | TRBV29-1 | . | SVEDPPGYT
TRBJ2-7 | TRBV12-3/TRBV12-4 | . | ASGGDFPGEQY
TRBJ2-7 | TRBV27 | . | ASSHDRSYEQY
TRBJ2-5 | TRBV5-1 | TRBD2 | ASRGGETQY
TRBJ1-3 | TRBV9 | TRBD1 | ASSVGGGQGGNTIY
TRBJ2-7 | TRBV3-1/TRBV3-2 | . | ASSLGQRPYEQY
TRBJ2-2 | TRBV5-1 | TRBD1 | ASSPRGPGELF
TRBJ1-5 | TRBV7-9 | . | ASSLTGNGQPQH
TRBJ2-7 | TRBV11-2 | . | ASSLGTDYEQY
TRBJ2-3 | TRBV29-1 | . | SVVRGDTDTQY
TRBJ1-2 | TRBV28 | TRBD1 | ASSLVAGGASGYT
TRBJ1-5 | TRBV6-1 | . | ASSETDRGQPQH
TRBJ1-1 | TRBV7-2 | . | ASSRPGRDTEAF
TRBJ1-2 | TRBV6-2/TRBV6-3 | . | ASSNRADYGYT
TRBJ1-5 | TRBV21-1 | . | ASSIAERGARQPQH
TRBJ2-7 | TRBV5-1 | . | ASSLEGQGFDEQY
TRBJ1-1 | TRBV13 | TRBD1 | ASNSGGLGTEAF
TRBJ1-6 | TRBV23-1 | . | ASSQPGGIVFNNSPLH
TRBJ1-1 | TRBV5-6 | TRBD1 | ASRTGTGGSEAF